This is a list of T cell receptor beta chains from one sample in a study of follicular helper T cells after annual influenza vaccination. Some clones are missing from TCRdb's copy, which holds only in-frame ones; the method was immunoSEQ multiplex PCR. The sample lists around 6,200 clones, around 84% occurring once. Sequenced material: CXCR5- memory CD4+ T cells sorted from blood, taken 7 days after influenza vaccination. These receptors all stem from an adult who received the influenza vaccine. Both conserved end residues are part of each CDR3. Each record gives: clone size, V gene, J gene, D gene, CDR3 DNA, CDR3 protein. D genes are given only for firm matches. Clone size, where shown, is once, few, many, or a class for clones that have expanded.

>NA|TRBV7-9|TRBJ1-4|NA
TGTGCCAGCAGCTTCAAAGGACAGCTAAATGAAAAACTGTTTTTT
CASSFKGQLNEKLFF
>once|TRBV21-1|TRBJ2-7|NA
TGTGCCAGCAGACTAGCGGGGGGCTCCTACGAGCAGTACTTC
CASRLAGGSYEQYF
>NA|TRBV5-4|TRBJ2-2|TRBD2
TGTGCCAGCAGCCATAGCGGGAGAGACACCGGGGAGCTGTTTTTT
CASSHSGRDTGELFF
>NA|TRBV6-1|TRBJ1-6|NA
TGTGCCAGCAGTGAAACCCGTCCAGGGAGGGCCTATAATTCACCCCTCCACTTT
CASSETRPGRAYNSPLHF
>once|TRBV20-1|TRBJ1-2|NA
TGCAGTGCGGTAGGGAAGTATGGCTACACCTTC
CSAVGKYGYTF
>NA|TRBV7-2|TRBJ1-1|NA
TGTGCCAGCAGCTTCACCGGGACATCCATGACTGAAGCTTTCTTT
CASSFTGTSMTEAFF
>NA|TRBV11-3|TRBJ1-1|NA
TGTGCCAGCAGCCTCTCTGGGGGGAGCACTGAAGCTTTCTTT
CASSLSGGSTEAFF
>NA|TRBV9|TRBJ1-3|NA
TGTGCCAGCAGCCCCCAGGTCTCTGGAAACACCATATATTTT
CASSPQVSGNTIYF
>NA|TRBV6-6|TRBJ2-2|NA
TGTGCCAGCAGAAAGGAAGGGGACACCGGGGAGCTGTTTTTT
CASRKEGDTGELFF
>NA|TRBV9|TRBJ2-3|NA
TGTGCCAGCAGCGTAGCAGCTCCCGATACGCAGTATTTT
CASSVAAPDTQYF
>NA|TRBV11-2|TRBJ2-7|NA
TGTGCCAGCAGCGAGGGACGCCGGGGACACGAGCAGTACTTC
CASSEGRRGHEQYF
>NA|TRBV10-1|TRBJ2-3|NA
TGCGCCAGCACCTCAGATACGCAGTATTTT
CASTSDTQYF
>NA|TRBV28|TRBJ1-2|NA
TGTGCCAGCAGTTTACTTACTTCCGGAAGTGTCTATGGCTACACCTTC
CASSLLTSGSVYGYTF
>NA|TRBV7-9|TRBJ2-2|NA
TGTGCCAGCAGCTTAGCGCAAGGCGGGGAGCTGTTTTTT
CASSLAQGGELFF
>NA|TRBV2|TRBJ2-2|NA
TGTGCCAGCAGTGTCCGATACGGGGAGCTGTTTTTT
CASSVRYGELFF